This TCR beta chain was sequenced during a study of blood T cell repertoires in COVID-19. Background on the study: Cohort 3 recovered donors had two negative PCRs, clearance, or symptom resolution.

Methods used by the authors: Estimated nucleated cell counts came from reference gene primer amplification. TCRdb's copy holds only in-frame clones and misses some; the assay was immunoSEQ multiplex PCR. V and J calls and clone size are those listed in that table; D and trimming were worked out from the DNA. The data contain approximately 240,000 clones, roughly nine tenths of them singletons. The CDR3 length is 18 residues. Losses at the gene ends were 0 bases for V and 4 bases for J; bases not matched to a gene: 10. Germline V gene data show CDR1 as SGHRS and CDR2 as YFSETQ. This clone came up a few times. Individuals aged about 18 to 89 years were recruited from 20 to 25 US areas. Donors were grouped by their self-reported clinical history.

The J gene is TRBJ2-1, the V gene TRBV5-1, with 10 bases fitting TRBD2. This receptor was obtained from a woman in her forties or fifties in a cohort exposed to, infected with or recovered from COVID-19 (not recorded which). The specimen was PBMCs or T cells enriched from blood (not recorded which). The CDR3 DNA follows: TGCGCCAGCAGCTTGGCCTTTACTAGCGGGGCGACATACAATGAGCAGTTCTTC. It is translated as CASSLAFTSGATYNEQFF.